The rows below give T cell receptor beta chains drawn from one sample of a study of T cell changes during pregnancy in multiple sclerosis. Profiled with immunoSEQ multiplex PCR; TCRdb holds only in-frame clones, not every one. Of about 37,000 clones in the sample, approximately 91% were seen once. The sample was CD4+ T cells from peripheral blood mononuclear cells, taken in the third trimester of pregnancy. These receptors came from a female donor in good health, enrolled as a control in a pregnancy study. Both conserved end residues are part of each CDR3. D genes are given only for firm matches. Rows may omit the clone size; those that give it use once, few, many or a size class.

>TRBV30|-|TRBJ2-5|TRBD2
CAWSKAGLGAETQYF
TGTGCCTGGAGCAAGGCGGGACTAGGGGCGGAGACCCAGTACTTC
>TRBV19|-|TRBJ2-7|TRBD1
CASRPTGVLAYEQYF
TGTGCCAGTAGACCGACAGGGGTCCTCGCCTACGAGCAGTACTTC
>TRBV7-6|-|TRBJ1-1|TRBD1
CASSSGGPNTEAFF
TGTGCCAGCAGCTCAGGGGGTCCGAACACTGAAGCTTTCTTT
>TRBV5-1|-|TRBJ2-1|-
CASSLSAGSDEQFF
TGCGCCAGCAGCCTCTCAGCGGGTTCTGATGAGCAGTTCTTC
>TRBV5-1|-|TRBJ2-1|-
CASSWGPDNEQFF
TGCGCCAGCAGCTGGGGCCCAGACAATGAGCAGTTCTTC
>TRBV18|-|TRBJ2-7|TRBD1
CASSPGTEVYEQYF
TGTGCCAGCTCACCCGGGACAGAAGTCTACGAGCAGTACTTC
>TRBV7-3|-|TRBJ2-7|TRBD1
CASSFDRVGEQYF
TGTGCCAGCAGCTTCGACAGGGTGGGCGAGCAGTACTTC
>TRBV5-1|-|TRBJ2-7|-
CASSLELHIYEQYF
TGCGCCAGCAGCTTGGAACTGCATATCTACGAGCAGTACTTC
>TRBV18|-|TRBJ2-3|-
CASSKTSTDTQYF
TGTGCCAGCTCCAAGACTAGCACAGATACGCAGTATTTT
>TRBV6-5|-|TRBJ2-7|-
CASSYSPGLSYEQYF
TGTGCCAGCAGTTACTCCCCCGGGTTATCCTACGAGCAGTACTTC
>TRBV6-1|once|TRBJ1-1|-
CASSERTGRVEAFF
TGTGCCAGCAGTGAACGCACAGGGAGAGTTGAAGCTTTCTTT
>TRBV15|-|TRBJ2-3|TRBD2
CATSKPGLAVADTQYF
TGTGCCACCAGCAAGCCGGGACTAGCGGTCGCAGATACGCAGTATTTT
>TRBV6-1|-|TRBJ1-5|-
CASRGGLVQPQHF
TGTGCCAGCAGGGGGGGGTTGGTTCAGCCCCAGCATTTT
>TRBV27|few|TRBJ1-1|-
CASSLRVGRGVLNTEAFF
TGTGCCAGCAGTTTACGAGTGGGCAGGGGAGTCCTGAACACTGAAGCTTTCTTT
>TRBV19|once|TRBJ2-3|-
CASSIGSLTTDTQYF
TGTGCCAGTAGTATAGGGTCTCTAACCACAGATACGCAGTATTTT
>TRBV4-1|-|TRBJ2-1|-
CASSPNSGAGEQFF
TGCGCCAGCAGCCCTAATTCAGGTGCGGGGGAGCAGTTCTTC
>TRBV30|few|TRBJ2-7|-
CAWSSRGAQYF
TGTGCCTGGTCCTCCAGGGGGGCGCAGTACTTC
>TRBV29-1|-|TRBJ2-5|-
CSARQVGETQYF
TGCAGCGCTAGACAGGTCGGGGAGACCCAGTACTTC
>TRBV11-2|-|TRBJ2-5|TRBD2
CASSLRGGLAGRETQYF
TGTGCCAGCAGCTTAAGGGGGGGACTAGCCGGTCGGGAGACCCAGTACTTC
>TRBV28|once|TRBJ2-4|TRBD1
CASSLRQGYVNIQYF
TGTGCCAGCAGTTTGAGACAGGGTTACGTAAACATTCAGTACTTC
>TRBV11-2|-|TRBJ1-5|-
CASSLGTVPSNQPQHF
TGTGCCAGCAGCTTAGGGACAGTACCTTCCAATCAGCCCCAGCATTTT
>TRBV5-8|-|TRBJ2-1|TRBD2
CASSLAPLAGAYNEQFF
TGTGCCAGCAGCTTGGCACCCCTAGCGGGGGCCTACAATGAGCAGTTCTTC
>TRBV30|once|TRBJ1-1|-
CAGGRSNTEAFF
TGTGCCGGGGGCCGGTCGAACACTGAAGCTTTCTTT
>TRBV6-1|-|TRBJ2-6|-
CASSGQGSYSGANVLTF
TGTGCCAGCAGTGGGCAGGGGTCCTACTCTGGGGCCAACGTCCTGACTTTC
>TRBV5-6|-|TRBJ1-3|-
CASSFRWSSGNTIYF
TGTGCCAGCAGCTTTCGATGGAGCTCTGGAAACACCATATATTTT
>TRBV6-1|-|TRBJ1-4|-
CASKTGPTNEKLFF
TGTGCCAGCAAGACAGGACCAACTAATGAAAAACTGTTTTTT
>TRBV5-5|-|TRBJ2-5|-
CASAQWAGETQYF
TGTGCCAGCGCCCAATGGGCGGGAGAGACCCAGTACTTC
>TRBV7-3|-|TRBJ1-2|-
CASSLGAGTGPAGYTF
TGTGCCAGCAGCTTAGGGGCAGGTACGGGCCCAGCTGGCTACACCTTC
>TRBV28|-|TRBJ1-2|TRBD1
CASSTGGAFRGYTF
TGTGCCAGCAGCACAGGGGGCGCGTTTCGCGGCTACACCTTC
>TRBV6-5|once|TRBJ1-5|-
CASSPSGGPGKPQHF
TGTGCCAGCAGTCCGTCGGGGGGGCCCGGGAAGCCCCAGCATTTT
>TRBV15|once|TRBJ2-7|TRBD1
CATSRDGQANYEQYF
TGTGCCACCAGCAGAGATGGACAGGCAAACTACGAGCAGTACTTC
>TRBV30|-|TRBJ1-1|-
CALHRQQNTEAFF
TGTGCTCTCCACAGGCAACAGAACACTGAAGCTTTCTTT
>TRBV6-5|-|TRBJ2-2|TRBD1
CASSYIGTGYTGELFF
TGTGCCAGCAGTTACATAGGGACAGGGTATACCGGGGAGCTGTTTTTT
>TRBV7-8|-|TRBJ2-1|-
CASSLFQGIVYNEQFF
TGTGCCAGCAGCTTATTTCAGGGGATAGTCTACAATGAGCAGTTCTTC
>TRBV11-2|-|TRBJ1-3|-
CASIRGASGNTIYF
TGTGCCAGCATCCGGGGGGCCTCTGGAAACACCATATATTTT
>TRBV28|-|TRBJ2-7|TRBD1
CASSTTGTGPHEQYF
TGTGCCAGCAGTACGACCGGGACAGGGCCCCACGAGCAGTACTTC
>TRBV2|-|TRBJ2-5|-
CASSEAGGETQYF
TGTGCCAGCAGTGAGGCAGGGGGGGAGACCCAGTACTTC
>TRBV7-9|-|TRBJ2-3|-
CASSLWTLGADTQYF
TGTGCCAGCAGTCTCTGGACTTTGGGAGCGGATACGCAGTATTTT
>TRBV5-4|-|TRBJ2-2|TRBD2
CASSLTSGTGELFF
TGTGCCAGCAGCTTGACTAGCGGCACCGGGGAGCTGTTTTTT
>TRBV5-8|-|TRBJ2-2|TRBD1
CASSSGTGVTGELFF
TGTGCCAGCAGCTCCGGGACAGGGGTCACCGGGGAGCTGTTTTTT
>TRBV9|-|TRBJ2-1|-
CASSVGGTDYEQFF
TGTGCCAGCAGCGTAGGCGGGACCGACTATGAGCAGTTCTTC
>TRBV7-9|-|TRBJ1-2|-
CASSPDSYYGYTF
TGTGCCAGCAGCCCCGACAGCTACTATGGCTACACCTTC
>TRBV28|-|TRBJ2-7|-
CASRAPGAGGYEQYF
TGTGCCAGCAGGGCACCCGGGGCCGGGGGCTACGAGCAGTACTTC
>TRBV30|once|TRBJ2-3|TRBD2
CAWSPPGTSGRVGFTDTQYF
TGTGCCTGGAGCCCACCCGGGACTAGCGGGAGAGTGGGATTCACAGATACGCAGTATTTT
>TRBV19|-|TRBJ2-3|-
CASSEQASTDTQYF
TGTGCCAGTAGTGAACAGGCTAGCACAGATACGCAGTATTTT
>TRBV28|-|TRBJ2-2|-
CASQRPGTSTGELFF
TGTGCCAGCCAACGGCCGGGAACGAGCACCGGGGAGCTGTTTTTT
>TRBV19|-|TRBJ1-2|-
CASSTRHRDGYTF
TGTGCCAGTTCTACCCGCCACAGAGATGGCTACACCTTC
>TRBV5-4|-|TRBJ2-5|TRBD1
CASSLDRGGGETQYF
TGTGCCAGCAGCCTGGACAGGGGTGGTGGAGAGACCCAGTACTTC
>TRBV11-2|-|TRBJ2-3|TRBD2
CASSPMGGTSGDTQYF
TGTGCCAGCAGCCCAATGGGCGGGACTAGCGGAGATACGCAGTATTTT
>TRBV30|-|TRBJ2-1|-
CAWTHGGGRISREQFF
TGTGCCTGGACTCACGGGGGCGGGAGAATAAGTCGTGAGCAGTTCTTC
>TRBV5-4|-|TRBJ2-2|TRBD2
CASSRIPTSGGTGELFF
TGTGCCAGCAGCCGAATCCCGACTAGCGGGGGTACCGGGGAGCTGTTTTTT